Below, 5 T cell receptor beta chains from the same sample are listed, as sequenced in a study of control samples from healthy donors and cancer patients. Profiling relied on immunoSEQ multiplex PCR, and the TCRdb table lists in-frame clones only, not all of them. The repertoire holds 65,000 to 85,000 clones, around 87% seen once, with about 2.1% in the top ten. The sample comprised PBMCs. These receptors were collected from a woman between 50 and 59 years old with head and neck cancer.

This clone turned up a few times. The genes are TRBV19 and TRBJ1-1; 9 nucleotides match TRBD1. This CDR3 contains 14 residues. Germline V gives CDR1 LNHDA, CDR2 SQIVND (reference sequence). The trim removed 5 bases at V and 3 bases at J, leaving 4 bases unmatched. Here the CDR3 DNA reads TGTGCCAGTAGTCTACAGGGGGCGGACACTGAAGCTTTCTTT. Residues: CASSLQGADTEAFF.

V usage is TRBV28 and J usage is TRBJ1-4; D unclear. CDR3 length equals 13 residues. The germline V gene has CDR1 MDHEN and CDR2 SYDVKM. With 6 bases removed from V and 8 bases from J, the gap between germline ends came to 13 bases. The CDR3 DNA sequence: TGTGCCAGCAGGGAGACCTCACGGGAAAAACTGTTTTTT. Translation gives CASRETSREKLFF.

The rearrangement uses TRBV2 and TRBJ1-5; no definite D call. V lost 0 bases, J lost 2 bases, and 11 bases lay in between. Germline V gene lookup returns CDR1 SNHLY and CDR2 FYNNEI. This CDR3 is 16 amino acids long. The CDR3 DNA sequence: TGTGCCAGCAGTGAAGCGGACGGTCGCGGCAATCAGCCCCAGCATTTT. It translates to CASSEADGRGNQPQHF.

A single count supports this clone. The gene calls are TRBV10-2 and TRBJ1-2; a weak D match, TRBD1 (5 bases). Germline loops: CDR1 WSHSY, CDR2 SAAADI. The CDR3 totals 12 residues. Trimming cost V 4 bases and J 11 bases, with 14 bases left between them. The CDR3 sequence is CASSGVLTEYTF. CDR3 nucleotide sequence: TGCGCCAGCAGTGGGGTTCTGACAGAGTACACCTTC.

The CDR3 is CASSRGQGSNSPLHF. The CDR3 DNA reads as TGTGCCAGCAGCCGGGGACAGGGGAGCAATTCACCCCTCCACTTT. This chain joins TRBV14 and TRBJ1-6, with 10 bases identical to TRBD1. Losses at the gene ends were 4 bases for V and 7 bases for J; bases not matched to a gene: 4. The CDR3 runs 15 residues. The germline CDR1 and CDR2 sequences are SGHDN and FVKESK.